The 10 T cell receptor beta chains listed next were all sequenced from one sample in a study of T cells in women clearing cervical HPV infection. The table came from immunoSEQ multiplex PCR; TCRdb's copy has only in-frame clones and leaves some out. The sample table sets out 40,000 to 60,000 clones. Sequencing input: blood buffy coat. All receptors derive from a woman between 18 and 69 years old with a cervical HPV16 infection that either progressed to CIN3+ or cleared (not recorded which).

About this clone: The read ends 3 residues before the CDR3 terminus; that terminus is restored from the germline J gene. The V and J genes are TRBV4-1 and TRBJ2-3, with D tentatively TRBD1 (6 bases). The V and J ends lost 0 bases and 0 bases respectively, with 16 bases between them. This CDR3 is 18 amino acids long. From germline, CDR1 is MGHRA and CDR2 YSYEKL. The covered CDR3 bases are TGCGCCAGCAGCCAAGAAGGGTGGGGGCGGGCTAGCACAGATACG. This codes for CASSQEGWGRASTDT. The entire CDR3 protein reads CASSQEGWGRASTDTQYF.

Points on this clone: The CDR3 end falls 3 residues outside the read, so it is completed with the germline J gene. The V call is TRBV5-1, the J call TRBJ2-2; 7 nucleotides match TRBD1. This CDR3 region has 16 residues. Germline lookup yields CDR1 SGHRS and CDR2 YFSETQ. V trimming: 0 bases; J trimming: 5 bases; junction bases outside the gene matches: 7. Partial CDR3 DNA: TGCGCCAGCAGCTTGGTAGGGGGCGACGGGACCGGGGAG. It encodes CASSLVGGDGTGE. The entire CDR3 reads CASSLVGGDGTGELFF. Supplemented by reference TRBV5-1 and TRBJ2-2, the full variable domain reads KAGVTQTPRYLIKTRGQQVTLSCSPISGHRSVSWYQQTPGQGLQFLFEYFSETQRNKGNFPGRFSGRQFSNSRSEMNVSTLELGDSALYLCASSLVGGDGTGELFFGEGSRLTVL.

On this clone itself: The read finishes 3 residues shy of the CDR3 end, and the germline J gene is used to complete it. The chain uses TRBV5-5 and TRBJ1-5; 7 bases fit TRBD1. V shed 4 bases, J shed 4 bases, and the junction held 5 bases outside the gene matches. Germline CDR1 is SGHKS and CDR2 is YYEKEE (reference sequence). The CDR3 contains 14 residues. The DNA read from the CDR3 is TGTGCCAGCAGCCCCGGGACAGAAAATCAGCCC. It yields the protein CASSPGTENQP. The entire CDR3 protein is CASSPGTENQPQHF. Using reference TRBV5-5 and TRBJ1-5 for the parts outside the CDR3, the full variable domain is DAGVTQSPTHLIKTRGQQVTLRCSPISGHKSVSWYQQVLGQGPQFIFQYYEKEERGRGNFPDRFSARQFPNYSSELNVNALLLGDSALYLCASSPGTENQPQHFGDGTRLSIL.

Note on this clone: Coverage ceases 3 residues before the CDR3 finishes, and the germline J gene fills in the end. The chain couples TRBV6-1 to TRBJ2-1, with TRBD2 identical over 8 bases. The CDR3 covers 14 residues. The V segment lost 3 bases and the J segment 6 bases; nucleotides outside the gene matches: 4. From germline, CDR1 is MNHNS and CDR2 SASEGT. The CDR3 bases that were read are TGTGCCAGCAGTGAGCTGGGACTAGGCAATGAG. Translation: CASSELGLGNE. The CDR3 reads in full as CASSELGLGNEQFF.

Points on this clone: The CDR3 end is not reached by the read, which stops 3 residues before it; the germline J gene fills it in. The rearrangement links TRBV20-1 to TRBJ2-5; 8 bases align to TRBD1. The junction had 11 bases not matched to a gene; V was cut back by 6 bases and J by 5 bases. The CDR3 contains 14 residues. Germline CDR1 is DFQATT and CDR2 is SNEGSKA (reference sequence). CDR3 bases read: TGCAGTGCGAGCCAGGGGGCCTCTGGGGAGACC. This translates into CSASQGASGET. The full CDR3 protein reads CSASQGASGETQYF.

Comment on this clone: The read stops 3 residues short of the end of the CDR3; the missing end is completed from the germline J gene. The gene calls are TRBV7-2 and TRBJ2-3; tentative D call: TRBD1 (6 bases). Between the trimmed V and J ends, which lost 5 bases and 2 bases, there was a span of 14 bases. Germline V CDR1 and CDR2: SGHTA, FQGNSA. The CDR3 sequence is 15 residues long. CDR3: CASSPQGSLTDTQYF. The covered CDR3 bases are TGTGCCAGCAGCCCACAGGGATCCCTCACAGATACG.

On this clone: The CDR3 end falls 3 residues outside the read, so it is completed with the germline J gene. J is TRBJ1-2 and V is TRBV18; 7 positions match TRBD1. The germline V gene encodes CDR1 KGHSH and CDR2 LQKENI. This CDR3 contains 12 residues. The CDR3 reads CASSPQGTDYTF. CDR3 DNA, as far as it was read: TGTGCCAGCTCACCACAAGGGACAGAC.

Note on this clone: The DNA ends 3 residues before the CDR3 does, and the rest of the CDR3 is filled in from the germline J gene. The V gene is TRBV6-1, the J gene TRBJ2-7, with TRBD1 matching over 8 bases. The length of the CDR3 is 14 residues. Germline CDR1 is MNHNS and CDR2 is SASEGT. The trim removed 3 bases at V and 3 bases at J, leaving 4 bases unmatched. The CDR3 is CASSEGRGLYEQYF. CDR3 DNA (partial): TGTGCCAGCAGTGAGGGCAGGGGGCTCTACGAG.

With regard to this clone: The read is 3 residues too short to cover the CDR3 end, so that end is filled in from the germline J gene. This rearrangement joins TRBV2 to TRBJ2-2; unclear D gene. V was pared by 2 bases and J by 7 bases, with 11 bases between. CDR1 is SNHLY and CDR2 is FYNNEI in the germline V gene. This CDR3 has 14 residues. Here the CDR3 reads CASSELVSDGELFF. CDR3 DNA (partial): TGTGCCAGCAGTGAACTAGTCTCTGACGGGGAG.

As for this clone: The DNA ends 3 residues before the CDR3 does, and the rest of the CDR3 is filled in from the germline J gene. The chain links TRBV7-9 to TRBJ1-4; tentative D call: TRBD1 (5 bases). Trimming shortened V by 5 bases and J by 6 bases, and 10 bases separated the two germline ends. Germline V gives CDR1 SEHNR, CDR2 FQNEAQ (reference sequence). CDR3 length equals 13 residues. CDR3 amino acids: CASSPQGHEKLFF. The sequenced part of the CDR3 DNA is TGTGCCAGCAGCCCCCAGGGTCATGAAAAA.